The following is a T cell receptor (beta chain) sequence with its context. Its cognate antigen is unknown. Per the germline V gene, CDR1 is MNHEY and CDR2 is SVGEGT. The CDR3 sequence is 14 residues long. J lost 7 bases, V lost 2 bases, and 4 bases had no gene match. The sample is drawn from a study of T cell responses to AZD1222 COVID-19 vaccine. Study findings and constraints: The number of AZD1222 recipients seropositive at baseline was only five or six.

Method: immunoSEQ multiplex PCR; TCRdb's copy keeps in-frame clones and lacks some. The table includes approximately 130,000 clones, 85% detected once. The V and J genes are TRBV6-2 or TRBV6-3 and TRBJ1-4; 7 nucleotides match TRBD1. The source was peripheral blood, collected 28 days after the second dose of the MenACWY control vaccine. The sequence was obtained from an adult who received the MenACWY meningococcal vaccine as a control. CDR3 bases: TGTGCCAGCAGTTACCAGGGGGGTGTTGAAAAACTGTTTTTT. Translating gives CASSYQGGVEKLFF.